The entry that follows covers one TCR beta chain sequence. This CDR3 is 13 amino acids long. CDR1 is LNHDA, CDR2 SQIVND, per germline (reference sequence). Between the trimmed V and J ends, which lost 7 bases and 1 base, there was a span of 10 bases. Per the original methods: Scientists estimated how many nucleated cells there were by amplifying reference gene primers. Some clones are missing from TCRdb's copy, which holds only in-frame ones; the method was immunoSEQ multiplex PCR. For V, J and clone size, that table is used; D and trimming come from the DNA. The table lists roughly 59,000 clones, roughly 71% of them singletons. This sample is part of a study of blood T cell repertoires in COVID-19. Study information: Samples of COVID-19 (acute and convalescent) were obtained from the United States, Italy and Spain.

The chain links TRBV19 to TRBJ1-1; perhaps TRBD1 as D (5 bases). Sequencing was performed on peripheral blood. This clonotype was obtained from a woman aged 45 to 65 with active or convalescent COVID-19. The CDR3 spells CASIDRANTEAFF. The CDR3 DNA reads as TGTGCCAGTATTGACAGAGCGAACACTGAAGCTTTCTTT.